This T cell receptor beta chain stems from a study of T cell repertoires in cytomegalovirus infection. This clonotype was found a few times. No antigen is known for it. TCRdb analysed the reads with MiXCR anew, one entry per CDR3 protein. Among about 890,000 distinct CDR3 sequences listed, around a third were seen once. V dropped 2 bases and J dropped 1; count of bases not matched to a gene: 8. The CDR3 runs to 17 residues. CDR1 and CDR2 (germline): SGHVS, FNYEAQ. The input for sequencing was cultured CD8+ T cells from PBMCs, taken from culture after CMV antigen stimulation. The receptor's source is a human donor in good health (CMV status not recorded). Some clones in this sample may be carry-over from other donors' samples. The gene calls are TRBV7-6 and TRBJ2-1, with TRBD1 matching over 7 bases. CDR3: CASSLPLGTESYNEQFF. The CDR3 coding sequence is TGTGCCAGCAGCTTACCCCTTGGGACAGAGTCCTACAATGAGCAGTTCTTC.